This T cell receptor beta chain was captured by sequencing in a study of blood T cell repertoires in COVID-19. Study in general: PBMCs, B-cell-depleted T cells, or T cells were the source of the cDNA or gDNA that made up the material.

This CDR3 region has 17 residues. Germline V gene sequence: CDR1 SNHLY, CDR2 FYNNEI. The trim removed 1 base at V and 6 bases at J, leaving 6 bases unmatched. Original analysis: Nucleated cell number was recorded as an estimate derived from reference gene primer amplification. Assay: immunoSEQ multiplex PCR; the TCRdb copy retains only in-frame clones and omits some. V, J and clone size were drawn from that table, and D and trimming were deduced from the DNA. The table lists approximately 110,000 clones, roughly nine tenths of them singletons. The sequencing input was peripheral blood. V and J are TRBV2 and TRBJ2-2; 12 nucleotides line up with TRBD2. The clonotype originates from an elderly woman with acute or convalescent COVID-19. CDR3 protein: CASSEVPSGGASGELFF. The CDR3 DNA is TGTGCCAGCAGTGAAGTGCCTAGCGGGGGGGCTTCCGGGGAGCTGTTTTTT.